The 15 T cell receptor beta chains below all came from one sample that was sequenced in a study of blood T cell repertoires in COVID-19. Profiled with immunoSEQ multiplex PCR; TCRdb holds only in-frame clones, not every one. The repertoire holds a few hundred thousand clones, with more than 75% as singletons. The material sequenced was peripheral blood. Receptor source: a man aged 45-60 years who had recovered from COVID-19.

J is TRBJ2-1 and V is TRBV6-5; TRBD2 aligns across 9 bases. The CDR3 is made up of 14 amino acids. V gave up 3 bases and J gave up 4 bases; unmatched junction bases: 1. Per germline, CDR1 MNHEY and CDR2 SVGAGI. The CDR3 loop is CASSYLAGYNEQFF. CDR3 coding DNA: TGTGCCAGCAGTTATCTAGCGGGGTACAATGAGCAGTTCTTC.

CDR3 loop: CASSGSGIYGSYNEQFF. CDR3 bases: TGTGCCAGCAGCGGAAGCGGAATCTACGGCTCCTACAATGAGCAGTTCTTC. V and J are TRBV9 and TRBJ2-1; possibly TRBD2 for D (5 bases). The CDR3 extends over 17 amino acids. Germline V gene data show CDR1 as SGDLS and CDR2 as YYNGEE. V shed 3 bases and J shed 0 bases, with 16 bases lying between them.

The chain joins TRBV24-1 to TRBJ2-5, with TRBD2 identical over 10 bases. J was trimmed by 5 bases and V by 1 base; bases with no gene match: 6. Germline values: CDR1 KGHDR, CDR2 SFDVKD. The CDR3 spans 16 residues. CDR3 sequence: CATSDFKREGHETQYF. CDR3 nucleotides: TGTGCCACCAGTGATTTCAAGCGGGAGGGCCATGAGACCCAGTACTTC.

V is TRBV7-6 and J is TRBJ1-5; TRBD1 is a possible D gene (5 bases). Trimming shortened V by 2 bases and J by 2 bases, and 10 bases separated the two germline ends. Germline CDR1 SGHVS, CDR2 FNYEAQ. There are 15 residues in the CDR3. The CDR3 nucleotides are TGTGCCAGCAGCTTATGGGGGGGAGGCAATCAGCCCCAGCATTTT. It codes for CASSLWGGGNQPQHF. Using reference TRBV7-6 and TRBJ1-5 for the parts outside the CDR3, the full variable domain is GAGVSQSPRYKVTKRGQDVALRCDPISGHVSLYWYRQALGQGPEFLTYFNYEAQQDKSGLPNDRFSAERPEGSISTLTIQRTEQRDSAMYRCASSLWGGGNQPQHFGDGTRLSIL.

The V gene is TRBV3-1 (or the pseudogene TRBV3-2), the J gene TRBJ1-4; 7 nucleotides align to TRBD1. The germline CDR1 and CDR2 sequences are LGHDT and YNNKEL (reference sequence). With 5 bases clipped from V and 9 bases from J, the junction kept 12 bases outside the gene matches. The CDR3 contains 15 residues. In DNA, the CDR3 is TGTGCCAGCAGCGGGCCAGGAACAGGGGACAAAAAACTGTTTTTT. Amino acid sequence: CASSGPGTGDKKLFF.

The chain carries TRBV27 and TRBJ2-7, with 11 nucleotides matching TRBD1. Germline CDR1 MNHEY, CDR2 SMNVEV (reference sequence). The CDR3 consists of 16 residues. The V gene end was trimmed by 6 bases and the J gene end by 2 bases; junction bases not matched to a gene: 9. The CDR3 nucleotides read TGTGCCAGCAGGCCGGACAGGGGGCATAGCACCTACGAGCAGTACTTC. Translating gives CASRPDRGHSTYEQYF.

V and J are TRBV6-2 or TRBV6-3 and TRBJ2-1; possible D gene TRBD2, 6 bases. V was shortened by 2 bases and J by 9 bases, with 20 bases between the two germline ends. The CDR3 is 16 residues long. Germline V gene data show CDR1 as MNHEY and CDR2 as SVGEGT. The CDR3 sequence is CASSYQVGSRGGEQFF. In nucleotides, the CDR3 is TGTGCCAGCAGTTACCAAGTCGGGAGTCGGGGTGGTGAGCAGTTCTTC.

This chain joins TRBV9 and TRBJ2-3; D may be TRBD1 (6 bases). V lost 0 bases, J lost 1 base, and 9 bases lay in between. Germline V lookup: CDR1 SGDLS, CDR2 YYNGEE. This CDR3 is 15 amino acids long. The CDR3 DNA sequence: TGTGCCAGCAGCGTAGGGGACACCGGCACAGATACGCAGTATTTT. Translated: CASSVGDTGTDTQYF.

The chain uses TRBV6-5 and TRBJ2-1, with 7 bases fitting TRBD1. Losses at the gene ends were 7 bases for V and 9 bases for J; bases not matched to a gene: 3. Germline V gene data show CDR1 as MNHEY and CDR2 as SVGAGI. The length of the CDR3 is 11 residues. The CDR3 nucleotides are TGTGCCAGCACCTGGGACAGTGAGCAGTTCTTC. It encodes CASTWDSEQFF.

J is TRBJ2-1 and V is TRBV6-2 or TRBV6-3; the match to TRBD2 covers 14 bases. CDR1 is MNHEY and CDR2 is SVGEGT in the germline V gene. Germline trimming cut 5 bases from V and 0 bases from J; bases unmatched to any gene: 6. The CDR3 has 18 amino acids. The CDR3 reads CASSRRTSGRFSYNEQFF. CDR3 bases: TGTGCCAGCAGTCGCCGGACTAGCGGGAGGTTCTCCTACAATGAGCAGTTCTTC.

The J gene is TRBJ2-3, the V gene TRBV18; the D is unclear. There are 13 residues in the CDR3. The germline CDR1 and CDR2 sequences are KGHSH and LQKENI. Trimming stripped 1 base from V and 5 bases from J, with 7 bases between. CDR3 DNA sequence: TGTGCCAGCTCACCACAATACGGAGATACGCAGTATTTT. Translation: CASSPQYGDTQYF.

The chain joins TRBV19 to TRBJ2-5; possible D gene TRBD2, 5 bases. Trimming shortened V by 3 bases and J by 4 bases, and 18 bases separated the two germline ends. In germline, CDR1 is LNHDA, CDR2 SQIVND (reference sequence). The CDR3 totals 16 residues. The CDR3 is CASSIGQPGIGETQYF. DNA of the CDR3: TGTGCCAGTAGTATTGGCCAGCCCGGGATCGGAGAGACCCAGTACTTC.

Comments on this clone: Other DNA sequences in the same sample also yield this CDR3. The rearrangement links TRBV27 to TRBJ2-1, with 9 bases that match TRBD1. J lost 4 bases, V lost 6 bases, and 4 bases had no gene match. The CDR3 covers 14 residues. Germline assignment: CDR1 MNHEY and CDR2 SMNVEV (reference sequence). The CDR3 loop is CASRGQGLYNEQFF. The DNA for the CDR3 is TGTGCCAGCAGGGGACAGGGCCTATACAATGAGCAGTTCTTC.

The rearrangement links TRBV6-5 to TRBJ1-5; 7 nucleotides line up with TRBD1. There are 13 residues in the CDR3. The V segment lost 6 bases and the J segment 8 bases; nucleotides outside the gene matches: 7. Germline V gene lookup returns CDR1 MNHEY and CDR2 SVGAGI. As DNA, the CDR3 is TGTGCCAGCAGACGAGACAGGGCTGAGCCCCAGCATTTT. Protein sequence: CASRRDRAEPQHF.

The rearrangement joins TRBV5-4 to TRBJ2-5; TRBD2 matches 10 bases. Trimming cost V 0 bases and J 5 bases; bases outside gene matches: 7. Germline values: CDR1 SGHNT, CDR2 YYREEE (reference sequence). This CDR3 is 16 amino acids long. The CDR3 spells CASSLGGAGGLETQYF. The CDR3 DNA reads TGTGCCAGCAGCTTGGGCGGAGCGGGAGGGCTTGAGACCCAGTACTTC.